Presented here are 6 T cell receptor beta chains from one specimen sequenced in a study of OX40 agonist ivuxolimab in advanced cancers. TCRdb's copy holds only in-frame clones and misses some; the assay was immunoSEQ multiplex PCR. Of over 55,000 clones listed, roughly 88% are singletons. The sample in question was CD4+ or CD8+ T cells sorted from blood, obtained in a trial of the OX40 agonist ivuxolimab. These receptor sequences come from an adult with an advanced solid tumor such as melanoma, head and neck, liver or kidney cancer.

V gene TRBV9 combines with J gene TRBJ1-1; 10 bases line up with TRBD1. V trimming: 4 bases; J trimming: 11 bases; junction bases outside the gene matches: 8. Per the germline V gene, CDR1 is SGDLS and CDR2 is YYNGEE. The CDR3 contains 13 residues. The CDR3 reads CASSHRDRGDAFF. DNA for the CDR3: TGTGCCAGCAGCCACCGGGACAGGGGTGATGCTTTCTTT.

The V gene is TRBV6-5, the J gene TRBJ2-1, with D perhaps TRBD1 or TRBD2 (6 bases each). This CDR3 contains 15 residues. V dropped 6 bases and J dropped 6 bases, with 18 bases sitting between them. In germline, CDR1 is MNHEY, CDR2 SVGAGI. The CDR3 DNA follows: TGTGCCAGCAGCCTGGGGCGAGGGGGGCTCAATGAGCAGTTCTTC. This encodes CASSLGRGGLNEQFF.

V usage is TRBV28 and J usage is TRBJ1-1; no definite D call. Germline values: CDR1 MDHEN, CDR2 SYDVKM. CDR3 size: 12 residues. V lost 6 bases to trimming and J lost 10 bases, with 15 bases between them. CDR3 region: CASRRRDNRAFF. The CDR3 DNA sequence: TGTGCCAGCAGGCGTCGTGACAACAGAGCTTTCTTT.

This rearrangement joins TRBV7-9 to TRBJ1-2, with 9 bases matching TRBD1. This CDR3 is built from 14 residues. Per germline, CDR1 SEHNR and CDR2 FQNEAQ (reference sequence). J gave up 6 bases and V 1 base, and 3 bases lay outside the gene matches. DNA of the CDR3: TGTGCCAGCAGCTTAGGACAGGGGGGCGATGGCTACACCTTC. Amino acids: CASSLGQGGDGYTF.

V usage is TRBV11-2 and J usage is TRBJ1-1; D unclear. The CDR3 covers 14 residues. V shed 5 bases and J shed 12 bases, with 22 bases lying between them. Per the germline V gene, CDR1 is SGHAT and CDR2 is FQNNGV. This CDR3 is CASSGRGPLETPFF. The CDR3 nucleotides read TGTGCCAGCAGCGGTAGAGGCCCACTTGAGACGCCTTTCTTT.

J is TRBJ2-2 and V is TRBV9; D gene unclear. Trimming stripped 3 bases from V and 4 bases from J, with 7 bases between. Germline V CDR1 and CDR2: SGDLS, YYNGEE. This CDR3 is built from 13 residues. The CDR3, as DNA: TGTGCCAGCAGCGATCGACGCACCGGGGAGCTGTTTTTT. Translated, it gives CASSDRRTGELFF.